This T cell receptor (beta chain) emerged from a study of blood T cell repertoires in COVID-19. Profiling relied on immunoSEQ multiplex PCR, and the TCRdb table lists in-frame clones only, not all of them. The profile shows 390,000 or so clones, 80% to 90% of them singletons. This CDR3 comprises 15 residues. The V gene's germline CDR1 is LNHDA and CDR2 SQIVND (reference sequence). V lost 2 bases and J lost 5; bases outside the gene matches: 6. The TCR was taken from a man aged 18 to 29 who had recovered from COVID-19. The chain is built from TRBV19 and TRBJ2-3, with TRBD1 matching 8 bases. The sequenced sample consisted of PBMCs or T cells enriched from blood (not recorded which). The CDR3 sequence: CASSISRGRQDTQYF. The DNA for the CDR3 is TGTGCCAGTAGTATATCCAGGGGGCGTCAAGATACGCAGTATTTT.